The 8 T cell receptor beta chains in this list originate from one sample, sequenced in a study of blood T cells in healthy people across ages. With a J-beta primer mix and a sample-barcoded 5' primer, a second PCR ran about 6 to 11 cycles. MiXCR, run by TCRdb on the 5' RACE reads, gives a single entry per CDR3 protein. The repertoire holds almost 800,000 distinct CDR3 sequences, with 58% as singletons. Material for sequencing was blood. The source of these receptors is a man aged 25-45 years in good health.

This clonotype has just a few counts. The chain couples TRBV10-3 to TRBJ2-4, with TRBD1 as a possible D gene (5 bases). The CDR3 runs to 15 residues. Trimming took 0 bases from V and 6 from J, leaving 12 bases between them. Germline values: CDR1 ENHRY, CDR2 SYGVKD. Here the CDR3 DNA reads TGTGCCATCAGTGAGTCGACAACAGGTGGAAACATTCAGTACTTC. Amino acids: CAISESTTGGNIQYF.

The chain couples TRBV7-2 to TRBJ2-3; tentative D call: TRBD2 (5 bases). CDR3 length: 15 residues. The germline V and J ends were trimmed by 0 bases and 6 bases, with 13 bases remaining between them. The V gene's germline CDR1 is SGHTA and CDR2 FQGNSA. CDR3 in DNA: TGTGCCAGCAGCTTAGCCCAGCGGCTCACGGATACGCAGTATTTT. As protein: CASSLAQRLTDTQYF.

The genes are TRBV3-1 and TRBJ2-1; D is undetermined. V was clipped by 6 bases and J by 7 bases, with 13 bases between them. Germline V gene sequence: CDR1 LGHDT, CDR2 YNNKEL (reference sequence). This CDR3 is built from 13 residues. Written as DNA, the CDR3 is TGTGCCAGCAGATCGATCCGAGCTAATGAGCAGTTCTTC. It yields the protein CASRSIRANEQFF.

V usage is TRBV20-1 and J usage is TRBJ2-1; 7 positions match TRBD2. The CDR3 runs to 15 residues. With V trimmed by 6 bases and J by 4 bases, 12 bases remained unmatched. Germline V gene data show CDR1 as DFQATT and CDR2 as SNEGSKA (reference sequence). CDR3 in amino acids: CSAQTRSGIYNEQFF. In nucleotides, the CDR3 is TGCAGTGCGCAAACGAGAAGCGGGATATACAATGAGCAGTTCTTC.

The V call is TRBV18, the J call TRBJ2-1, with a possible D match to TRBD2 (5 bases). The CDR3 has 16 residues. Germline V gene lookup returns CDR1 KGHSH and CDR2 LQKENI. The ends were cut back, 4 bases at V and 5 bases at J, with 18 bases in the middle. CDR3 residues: CASSQLLVSSHNEQFF. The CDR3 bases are TGTGCCAGCTCACAGTTACTAGTTTCGAGCCACAATGAGCAGTTCTTC.

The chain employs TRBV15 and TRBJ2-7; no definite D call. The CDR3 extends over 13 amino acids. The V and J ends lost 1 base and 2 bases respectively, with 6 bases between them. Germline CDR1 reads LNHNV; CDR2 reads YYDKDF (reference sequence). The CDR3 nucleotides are TGTGCCACCAGCAGAGCCCGCACCTACGAGCAGTACTTC. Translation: CATSRARTYEQYF.

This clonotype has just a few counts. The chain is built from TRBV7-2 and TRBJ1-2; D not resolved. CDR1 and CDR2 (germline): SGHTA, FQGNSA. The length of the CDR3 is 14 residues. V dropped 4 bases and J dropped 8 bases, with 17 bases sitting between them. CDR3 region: CASSSLGRLYGYTF. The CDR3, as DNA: TGTGCCAGCAGCTCCCTCGGCAGGTTATACGGCTACACCTTC.

Here the CDR3 DNA reads TGTGCCAGCAGTTTATCGCCCCCCTCCACGGACGAGCAGTACTTC. Amino acid sequence: CASSLSPPSTDEQYF. The J gene is TRBJ2-7, the V gene TRBV27; no clear D. CDR3 length equals 15 residues. The V end was cut by 0 bases, the J end by 5 bases, with 14 bases between. Germline-derived CDR1 and CDR2 are MNHEY and SMNVEV (reference sequence).